Here is one T cell receptor beta chain with its context. The antigen it recognizes is unknown. Qualities for individual bases were not recorded, and no much larger clone is one base off. Library preparation employed the immunoSEQ multiplex PCR assay. In its TCRdb copy, this immuneACCESS table keeps in-frame sequences only and misses some clones. Where compared with another copy, unresolved V genes explain less than half of these, and the others have no known cause. The sample has under 150,000 clones on record, approximately 94% of them singletons. Roughly 1.7% of the sample lies in the top ten. These data belong to a study of control samples from healthy donors and cancer patients (dated by TCRdb to 2018 to 2021). According to the germline V gene (reference sequence), CDR1 reads LNHDA and CDR2 reads SQIVND. V was cut back by 2 bases and J by 3 bases, leaving a gap of 16 bases between them. Spanning cysteine to phenylalanine, the CDR3 consists of 16 amino acids. The entry retains the CDR3 DNA only, 48 bases that are in frame from base 1.

Here the chain combines TRBV19 and TRBJ1-1; D gene: possibly TRBD1, on 5 matching bases. The source is a man over 45 with head and neck cancer. The sample consisted of PBMCs. The DNA sequence reads TGTGCCAGTAGTATATATCCGGGGACGGGGGACACTGAAGCTTTCTTT. The translation is CASSIYPGTGDTEAFF.